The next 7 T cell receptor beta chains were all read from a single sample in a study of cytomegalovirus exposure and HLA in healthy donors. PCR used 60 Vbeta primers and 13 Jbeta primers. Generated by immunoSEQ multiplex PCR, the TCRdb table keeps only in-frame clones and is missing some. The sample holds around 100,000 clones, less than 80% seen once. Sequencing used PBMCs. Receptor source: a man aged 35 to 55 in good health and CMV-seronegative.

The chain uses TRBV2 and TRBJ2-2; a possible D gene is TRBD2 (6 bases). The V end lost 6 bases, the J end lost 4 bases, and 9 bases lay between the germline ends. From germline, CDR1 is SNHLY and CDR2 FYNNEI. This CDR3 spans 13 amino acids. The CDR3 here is CASSGTPTGELFF. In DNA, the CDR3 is TGTGCCAGCAGCGGGACTCCCACCGGGGAGCTGTTTTTT. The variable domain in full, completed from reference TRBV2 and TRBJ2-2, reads EPEVTQTPSHQVTQMGQEVILRCVPISNHLYFYWYRQILGQKVEFLVSFYNNEISEKSEIFDDQFSVERPDGSNFTLKIRSTKLEDSAMYFCASSGTPTGELFFGEGSRLTVL.

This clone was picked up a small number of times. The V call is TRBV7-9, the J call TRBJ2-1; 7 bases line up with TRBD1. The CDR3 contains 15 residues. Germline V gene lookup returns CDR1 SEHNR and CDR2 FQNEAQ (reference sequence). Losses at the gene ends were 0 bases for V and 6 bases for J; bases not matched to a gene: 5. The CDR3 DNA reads TGTGCCAGCAGCTTAGCCTGGGCAGGGGGCAATGAGCAGTTCTTC. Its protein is CASSLAWAGGNEQFF. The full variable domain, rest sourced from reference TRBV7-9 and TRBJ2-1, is DTGVSQNPRHKITKRGQNVTFRCDPISEHNRLYWYRQTLGQGPEFLTYFQNEAQLEKSRLLSDRFSAERPKGSFSTLEIQRTEQGDSAMYLCASSLAWAGGNEQFFGPGTRLTVL.

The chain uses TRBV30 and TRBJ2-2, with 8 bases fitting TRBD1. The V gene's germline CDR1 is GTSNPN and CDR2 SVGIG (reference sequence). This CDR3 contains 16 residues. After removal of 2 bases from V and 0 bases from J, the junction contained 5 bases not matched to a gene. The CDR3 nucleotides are TGTGCCTGGAGTCGAAGGACAGGGTCGAACACCGGGGAGCTGTTTTTT. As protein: CAWSRRTGSNTGELFF.

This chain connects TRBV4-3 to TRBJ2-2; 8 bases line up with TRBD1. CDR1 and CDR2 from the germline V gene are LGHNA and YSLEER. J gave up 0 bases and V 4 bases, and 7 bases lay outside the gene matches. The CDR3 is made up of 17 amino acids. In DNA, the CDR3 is TGCGCCAGCAGCCTGCTAGACAGGGGCCCGAACACCGGGGAGCTGTTTTTT. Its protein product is CASSLLDRGPNTGELFF.

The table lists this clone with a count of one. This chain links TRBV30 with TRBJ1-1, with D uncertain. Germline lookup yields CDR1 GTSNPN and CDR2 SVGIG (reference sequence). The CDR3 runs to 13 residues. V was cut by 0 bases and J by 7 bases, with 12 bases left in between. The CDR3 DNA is TGTGCCTGGAGTGTACAATCCCATTTTGAAGCTTTCTTT. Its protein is CAWSVQSHFEAFF.

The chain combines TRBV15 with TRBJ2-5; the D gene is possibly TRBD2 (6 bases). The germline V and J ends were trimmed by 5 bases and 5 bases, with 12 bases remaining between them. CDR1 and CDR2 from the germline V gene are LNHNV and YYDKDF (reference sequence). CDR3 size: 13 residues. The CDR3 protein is CATSLTRGETQYF. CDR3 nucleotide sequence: TGTGCCACCAGCCTGACTAGAGGGGAGACCCAGTACTTC.

The CDR3 bases are TGTGCCAGCAGTTACCGCGCAGGGAACGCTTTCTTT. As protein: CASSYRAGNAFF. The V and J genes are TRBV6-5 and TRBJ1-1, with D possibly matching TRBD1 (5 bases). This CDR3 contains 12 residues. Germline loops: CDR1 MNHEY, CDR2 SVGAGI. Trimming left V 2 bases short and J 11 bases short, with 12 bases between.